Presented here are 20 T cell receptor beta chains from one specimen sequenced in a study of PD-L1 blockade in urothelial cancer (dated by TCRdb to about 2017). The time point tag for this specimen amounts to: pretreatment peripheral blood. Libraries were made using the immunoSEQ multiplex PCR assay. The table was pulled from immuneACCESS by TCRdb, which kept in-frame rearrangements only. Such tables lose some clones; where checked, under half of the loss comes from unresolved V genes, and the rest has no known cause. The sample table contains under 80,000 clones; only one count was recorded for 75% to 85% of them. In total, the top ten clones hold more than 5% of the sample. Material: PBMCs, obtained around atezolizumab (anti-PD-L1) treatment. These TCRs come from a man between 65 and 85 years old with urothelial cancer.

The V gene is TRBV6-4, the J gene TRBJ1-4; 7 positions match TRBD1. In germline, CDR1 is MRHNA, CDR2 SNTAGT. The CDR3 runs to 16 residues. V trimming: 6 bases; J trimming: 3 bases; junction bases outside the gene matches: 10. CDR3 nucleotide sequence: TGTGCCAGCAGCACTCGGGACAGAGGGCCTAATGAAAAACTGTTTTTT. Translating gives CASSTRDRGPNEKLFF.

V is TRBV2 and J is TRBJ2-1; D possibly corresponds to TRBD2 (5 bases). Trimming left V 11 bases short and J 2 bases short, with 13 bases between. The CDR3 totals 13 residues. CDR1 is SNHLY and CDR2 is FYNNEI in the germline V gene. DNA for the CDR3: TGTGCCTCGAGGGCGGAGCCCTACAATGAGCAGTTCTTC. It codes for CASRAEPYNEQFF.

In its sample, this clone was seen once. The chain recombines TRBV29-1 with TRBJ2-5, with 14 positions matching TRBD2. V was pared by 7 bases and J by 5 bases, with 18 bases of the junction left unmatched. This CDR3 has 18 amino acids. The germline V gene encodes CDR1 SQVTM and CDR2 ANQGSEA. CDR3 sequence reads: CSGSVLGTSGSLAETQYF. In DNA, the CDR3 is TGCAGCGGTTCAGTACTCGGGACTAGCGGGAGTTTAGCGGAGACCCAGTACTTC.

The chain is built from TRBV11-3 and TRBJ2-5, with D perhaps TRBD1 (5 bases). This CDR3 has 13 residues. Germline CDR1 is SGHNT and CDR2 is YENEEA. V lost 1 base and J lost 5, with 8 bases in between. CDR3 in DNA: TGTGCCAGCAGCTTAGCGTCAGGGGAGACCCAGTACTTC. Residues: CASSLASGETQYF. The variable domain in full, completed from reference TRBV11-3 and TRBJ2-5, reads EAGVVQSPRYKIIEKKQPVAFWCNPISGHNTLYWYLQNLGQGPELLIRYENEEAVDDSQLPKDRFSAERLKGVDSTLKIQPAELGDSAVYLCASSLASGETQYFGPGTRLLVL.

Here the CDR3 DNA reads TGTGCCAGCAGCCCGCTGGTCGGACAGGGCTTTAGTACTGAAGCTTTCTTT. It is translated as CASSPLVGQGFSTEAFF. The rearrangement links TRBV9 to TRBJ1-1, with 8 bases lining up with TRBD1. Trimming at V came to 4 bases and at J to 5 bases, leaving 16 bases not matched to a gene. The germline gives CDR1 SGDLS, CDR2 YYNGEE. The CDR3 is 17 amino acids.

The gene calls are TRBV7-2 and TRBJ2-2; D may be TRBD2 (5 bases). Germline V CDR1 and CDR2: SGHTA, FQGNSA. The V and J ends lost 4 bases and 5 bases respectively, with 11 bases between them. The CDR3 length is 14 residues. In DNA, the CDR3 is TGTGCCAGCAGCTCGGGCCCGGGAACCGGGGAGCTGTTTTTT. This sequence encodes CASSSGPGTGELFF.

This chain joins TRBV11-3 and TRBJ1-1; 7 nucleotides match TRBD1. V trimming: 2 bases; J trimming: 1 base; junction bases outside the gene matches: 4. This CDR3 has 15 residues. From germline, CDR1 is SGHNT and CDR2 YENEEA. This CDR3 reads CASSLQGEQNTEAFF. The CDR3 bases are TGTGCCAGCAGCTTACAGGGGGAACAGAACACTGAAGCTTTCTTT.

This rearrangement joins TRBV5-8 to TRBJ2-1, with 7 bases aligning to TRBD2. The CDR3 runs to 15 residues. Germline values: CDR1 SGHTS, CDR2 YDEGEE. V dropped 4 bases and J dropped 7; count of bases not matched to a gene: 11. CDR3 region: CASSAQAGAGNEQFF. For the CDR3, the DNA is TGTGCCAGCAGCGCGCAGGCGGGAGCGGGGAATGAGCAGTTCTTC.

V is TRBV5-1 and J is TRBJ1-1; D is possibly TRBD1 (5 bases). The CDR3 covers 12 residues. Germline loops: CDR1 SGHRS, CDR2 YFSETQ. V lost 0 bases, J lost 10 bases, and 10 bases lay in between. The CDR3 coding sequence is TGCGCCAGCAGCTTGGTAGGCGGGGCAGCTTTCTTT. Translation: CASSLVGGAAFF.

The chain employs TRBV7-2 and TRBJ2-1; 8 positions match TRBD2. V lost 2 bases, J lost 7 bases, and 4 bases stayed unmatched. CDR3 length: 14 amino acids. Germline CDR1 reads SGHTA; CDR2 reads FQGNSA. The CDR3 is CASSLLGGGNEQFF. The CDR3 DNA reads as TGTGCCAGCAGCTTACTCGGGGGGGGTAATGAGCAGTTCTTC.

The genes are TRBV2 and TRBJ2-7; D possibly corresponds to TRBD1 (5 bases). V was trimmed by 10 bases and J by 1 base, leaving 14 bases between them. The CDR3 extends over 13 amino acids. The germline CDR1 and CDR2 sequences are SNHLY and FYNNEI. The CDR3 coding sequence is TGTGCCACCGAGCAGGGTATGTCCTACGAGCAGTACTTC. Its translation: CATEQGMSYEQYF.

The count of this clone is one. In DNA, the CDR3 is TGTGCCAGCACGGCAACAAGGGGATTTGTGGAGCAGTACTTC. Residues: CASTATRGFVEQYF. The chain joins TRBV6-1 to TRBJ2-7; TRBD1 might be the D (5 bases). CDR1 is MNHNS, CDR2 SASEGT, per germline. V was trimmed by 7 bases and J by 7 bases, leaving 20 bases between them. The CDR3 totals 14 residues.

The rearrangement joins TRBV18 to TRBJ1-1; maybe TRBD1 (6 bases). The ends were cut back, 7 bases at V and 4 bases at J, with 10 bases in the middle. Germline CDR1 and CDR2: KGHSH and LQKENI. The CDR3 consists of 12 residues. In nucleotides, the CDR3 is TGTGCCAGCTTACAGGGAAGCACTGAAGCTTTCTTT. It codes for CASLQGSTEAFF.

This clone was recorded a few times. V gene TRBV2 combines with J gene TRBJ1-2; 7 positions agree with TRBD1. The CDR3 runs to 14 residues. The germline V gene encodes CDR1 SNHLY and CDR2 FYNNEI. Trimming cost V 7 bases and J 5 bases; bases outside gene matches: 10. As DNA, the CDR3 is TGTGCCAGCAACGAGAACAGGGGCAGTTATGGCTACACCTTC. Translating it yields CASNENRGSYGYTF.

V and J are TRBV5-3 and TRBJ1-1; weak D call: TRBD1 (5 bases). TRBV5-3 is treated as an ORF (open reading frame) with a function not yet certain. Trimming removed 4 bases from V and 1 base from J, with 14 bases in between. CDR3 length: 15 amino acids. CDR3 in DNA: TGTGCCAGAAGCCCCGGGGGGGGAGGGAACACTGAAGCTTTCTTT. Its translation is CARSPGGGGNTEAFF.

The chain combines TRBV27 with TRBJ1-2; 8 bases line up with TRBD1. Germline V lookup: CDR1 MNHEY, CDR2 SMNVEV (reference sequence). The CDR3 spans 17 residues. V shed 5 bases and J 4 bases; nucleotides not matched to a gene: 15. CDR3 sequence: CASSPHYGQGFTYGYTF. Written as DNA, the CDR3 is TGTGCCAGCAGTCCGCACTACGGACAGGGCTTTACCTATGGCTACACCTTC.

The genes are TRBV29-1 and TRBJ2-1, with 8 bases that match TRBD1. The CDR3 has 12 amino acids. The ends lost 6 bases at V and 7 bases at J; junction bases unmatched: 5. Germline values: CDR1 SQVTM, CDR2 ANQGSEA. CDR3 DNA sequence: TGCAGCGTCTCGGACAGGGAGAATGAGCAGTTCTTC. Amino acids: CSVSDRENEQFF.

This chain connects TRBV5-6 to TRBJ1-1; no firm D call. Germline loops: CDR1 SGHDT, CDR2 YYEEEE. This CDR3 has 14 residues. V lost 1 base and J lost 3, with 10 bases in between. CDR3 DNA: TGTGCCAGCAGCTTGAAAGCTTATGACACTGAAGCTTTCTTT. Encoded protein: CASSLKAYDTEAFF. Together with reference TRBV5-6 and TRBJ1-1, the CDR3 gives the full variable domain: DAGVTQSPTHLIKTRGQQVTLRCSPKSGHDTVSWYQQALGQGPQFIFQYYEEEERQRGNFPDRFSGHQFPNYSSELNVNALLLGDSALYLCASSLKAYDTEAFFGQGTRLTVV.

The V gene is TRBV5-6, the J gene TRBJ2-7, with TRBD1 as a possible D gene (6 bases). Germline lookup yields CDR1 SGHDT and CDR2 YYEEEE. Between the trimmed V and J ends, which lost 3 bases and 7 bases, there was a span of 23 bases. This CDR3 region has 16 residues. As DNA, the CDR3 is TGTGCCAGCAGCTCCACCGGGACACCGATTTGGAGTGAGCAGTACTTC. Amino acid sequence: CASSSTGTPIWSEQYF.

This chain connects TRBV5-1 to TRBJ2-7; maybe TRBD1 (5 bases). The CDR3 has 14 residues. Germline V gene lookup returns CDR1 SGHRS and CDR2 YFSETQ. The ends were cut back, 4 bases at V and 2 bases at J, with 13 bases in the middle. DNA for the CDR3: TGCGCCAGCAGCACACCGGACAACACCTACGAGCAGTACTTC. Translating it yields CASSTPDNTYEQYF.